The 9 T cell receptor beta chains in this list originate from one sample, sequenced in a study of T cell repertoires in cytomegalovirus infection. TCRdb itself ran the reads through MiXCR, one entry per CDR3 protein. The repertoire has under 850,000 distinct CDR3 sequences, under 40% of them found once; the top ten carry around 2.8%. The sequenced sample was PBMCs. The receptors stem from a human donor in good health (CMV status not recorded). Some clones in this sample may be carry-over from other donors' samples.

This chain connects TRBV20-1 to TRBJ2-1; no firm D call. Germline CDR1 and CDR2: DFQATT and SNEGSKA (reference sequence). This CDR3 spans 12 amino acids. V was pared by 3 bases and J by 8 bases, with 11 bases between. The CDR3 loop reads CSARVPDDEQFF. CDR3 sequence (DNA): TGCAGTGCTAGGGTCCCTGACGATGAGCAGTTCTTC.

CDR3 loop: CATSAGYNEQFF. The CDR3 nucleotides are TGTGCCACTTCTGCAGGATACAATGAGCAGTTCTTC. The chain joins TRBV24-1 to TRBJ2-1, with unresolved D. Trimming left V 10 bases short and J 4 bases short, with 10 bases between. The germline CDR1 and CDR2 sequences are KGHDR and SFDVKD. This CDR3 comprises 12 residues.

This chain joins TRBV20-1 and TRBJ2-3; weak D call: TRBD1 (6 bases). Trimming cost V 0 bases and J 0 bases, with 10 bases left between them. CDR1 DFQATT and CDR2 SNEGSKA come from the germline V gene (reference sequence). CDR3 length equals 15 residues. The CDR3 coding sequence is TGCAGTGCTAGAGAGGGGGCCGGCAGCACAGATACGCAGTATTTT. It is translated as CSAREGAGSTDTQYF.

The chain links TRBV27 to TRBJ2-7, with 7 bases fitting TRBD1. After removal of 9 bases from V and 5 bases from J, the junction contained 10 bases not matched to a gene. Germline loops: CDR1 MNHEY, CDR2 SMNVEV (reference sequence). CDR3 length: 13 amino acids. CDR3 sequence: CASTQTGRDEQYF. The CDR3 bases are TGTGCCAGTACACAGACAGGGAGAGACGAGCAGTACTTC.

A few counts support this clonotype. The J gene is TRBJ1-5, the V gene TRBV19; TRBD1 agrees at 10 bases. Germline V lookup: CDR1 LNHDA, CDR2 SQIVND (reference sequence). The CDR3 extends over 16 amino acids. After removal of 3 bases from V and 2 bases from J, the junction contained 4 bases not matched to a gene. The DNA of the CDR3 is TGTGCCAGTAGTATTCTCGGGACAGGGGGCAATCAGCCCCAGCATTTT. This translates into CASSILGTGGNQPQHF.

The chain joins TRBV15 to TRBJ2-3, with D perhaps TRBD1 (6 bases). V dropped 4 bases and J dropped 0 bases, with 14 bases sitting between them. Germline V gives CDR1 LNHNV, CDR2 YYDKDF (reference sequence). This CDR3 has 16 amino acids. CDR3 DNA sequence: TGTGCCACCAGCACCTCCGGGACAACTAGCACAGATACGCAGTATTTT. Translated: CATSTSGTTSTDTQYF. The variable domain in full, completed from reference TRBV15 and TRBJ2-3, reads DAMVIQNPRYQVTQFGKPVTLSCSQTLNHNVMYWYQQKSSQAPKLLFHYYDKDFNNEADTPDNFQSRRPNTSFCFLDIRSPGLGDTAMYLCATSTSGTTSTDTQYFGPGTRLTVL.

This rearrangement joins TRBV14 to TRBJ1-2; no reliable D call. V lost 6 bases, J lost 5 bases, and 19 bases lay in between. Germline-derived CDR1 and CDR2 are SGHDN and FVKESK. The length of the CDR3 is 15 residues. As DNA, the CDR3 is TGTGCCAGCAGTCCGCGCGCGACATTTCAATATGGCTACACCTTC. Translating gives CASSPRATFQYGYTF.

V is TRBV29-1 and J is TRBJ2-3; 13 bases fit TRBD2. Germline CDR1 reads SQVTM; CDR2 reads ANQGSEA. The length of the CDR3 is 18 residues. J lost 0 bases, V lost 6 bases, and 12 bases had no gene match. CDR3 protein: CSVYPLLAGGKSTDTQYF. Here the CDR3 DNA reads TGCAGCGTCTACCCCCTACTAGCGGGGGGGAAAAGCACAGATACGCAGTATTTT.

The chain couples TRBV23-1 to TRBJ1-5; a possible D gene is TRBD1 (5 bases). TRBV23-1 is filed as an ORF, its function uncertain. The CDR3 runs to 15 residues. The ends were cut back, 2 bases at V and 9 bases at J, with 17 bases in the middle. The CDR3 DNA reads TGCGCCAGCAGTCAAATCTGGGGGACTTCCAGGCCCCAGCATTTT. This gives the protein CASSQIWGTSRPQHF.